What follows are 21 T cell receptor beta chains derived from one specimen sequenced in a study of T cell repertoires in cytomegalovirus infection. TCRdb ran MiXCR on the reads and lists one entry per CDR3 protein. The sample has 900,000 to 950,000 distinct CDR3 sequences, roughly 30% seen once. Antigen specificity for these receptors is unknown. This specimen was cultured CD8+ T cells from PBMCs, taken from culture after CMV antigen stimulation. The receptor source for this set is a human donor in good health (CMV status not recorded). Some clones in this sample may be carry-over from other donors' samples.

There are a few counts of this clonotype. V gene TRBV7-9 combines with J gene TRBJ1-2; 9 nucleotides agree with TRBD1. Germline assignment: CDR1 SEHNR and CDR2 FQNEAQ (reference sequence). This CDR3 has 15 amino acids. With 3 bases clipped from V and 6 bases from J, the junction kept 8 bases outside the gene matches. CDR3 coding DNA: TGTGCCAGCAGCTTGGGGACAGGGAGAGACCATGGCTACACCTTC. Translating it yields CASSLGTGRDHGYTF.

This clonotype was observed a handful of times. The V gene is TRBV11-1, the J gene TRBJ2-1, with D uncertain. V lost 0 bases, J lost 8 bases, and 8 bases lay in between. This CDR3 spans 13 amino acids. Germline values: CDR1 SGHAT, CDR2 FQDESV (reference sequence). Here the CDR3 DNA reads TGTGCCAGCAGCTTAGCGCTGGGCCATGAGCAGTTCTTC. This codes for CASSLALGHEQFF.

This chain links TRBV6-1 with TRBJ1-6; D is unclear. This CDR3 contains 14 residues. Germline V CDR1 and CDR2: MNHNS, SASEGT. The ends were cut back, 2 bases at V and 9 bases at J, with 11 bases in the middle. The CDR3 bases are TGTGCCAGCAGTGAATGGGCCTTCAGTTCACCCCTCCACTTT. Translating gives CASSEWAFSSPLHF.

This clonotype was seen a handful of times. The V and J genes are TRBV28 and TRBJ1-1; D call uncertain. Trimming stripped 4 bases from V and 1 base from J, with 13 bases between. CDR1 and CDR2 from the germline V gene are MDHEN and SYDVKM. CDR3 length: 15 amino acids. The CDR3 nucleotides read TGTGCCAGCAGTTCGAGGTCGTATGGGAACACTGAAGCTTTCTTT. Translating gives CASSSRSYGNTEAFF. Looking up the rest from reference TRBV28 and TRBJ1-1 gives the full variable domain: DVKVTQSSRYLVKRTGEKVFLECVQDMDHENMFWYRQDPGLGLRLIYFSYDVKMKEKGDIPEGYSVSREKKERFSLILESASTNQTSMYLCASSSRSYGNTEAFFGQGTRLTVV.

The sample holds a few counts of this clonotype. The chain couples TRBV27 to TRBJ1-1, with TRBD1 identical over 7 bases. The CDR3 length is 14 residues. Germline trimming cut 3 bases from V and 9 bases from J; bases unmatched to any gene: 10. Germline V CDR1 and CDR2: MNHEY, SMNVEV (reference sequence). DNA for the CDR3: TGTGCCAGCAGTTTGAACGGACAGGTTAGACAAGCTTTCTTT. Translating it yields CASSLNGQVRQAFF.

The chain links TRBV5-6 to TRBJ1-2, with D unresolved. The germline CDR1 and CDR2 sequences are SGHDT and YYEEEE. The length of the CDR3 is 14 residues. V was pared by 0 bases and J by 4 bases, with 10 bases between. CDR3 loop: CASSLGQDVYGYTF. As DNA, the CDR3 is TGTGCCAGCAGCTTGGGTCAGGATGTCTATGGCTACACCTTC.

The genes are TRBV6-2 or TRBV6-3 and TRBJ1-1; tentatively, D is TRBD1 (5 bases). V was clipped by 5 bases and J by 8 bases, with 15 bases between them. The CDR3 has 13 amino acids. Per germline, CDR1 MNHEY and CDR2 SVGEGT. The CDR3 DNA reads as TGTGCCAGCAGTCAAACAGGTGCTTCGGAAGCTTTCTTT. It translates to CASSQTGASEAFF.

The chain uses TRBV5-1 and TRBJ2-2; the match to TRBD1 covers 10 bases. Looked up from germline, CDR1 is SGHRS and CDR2 is YFSETQ. V lost 4 bases and J lost 3; bases outside the gene matches: 3. The CDR3 length is 15 residues. The CDR3 is CASSGGTGDTGELFF. The DNA for the CDR3 is TGCGCCAGCAGCGGCGGGACAGGGGACACCGGGGAGCTGTTTTTT. Supplemented by reference TRBV5-1 and TRBJ2-2, the full variable domain reads KAGVTQTPRYLIKTRGQQVTLSCSPISGHRSVSWYQQTPGQGLQFLFEYFSETQRNKGNFPGRFSGRQFSNSRSEMNVSTLELGDSALYLCASSGGTGDTGELFFGEGSRLTVL.

The gene calls are TRBV12-3 or TRBV12-4 and TRBJ1-1; a possible D gene is TRBD1 (5 bases). V lost 8 bases to trimming and J lost 3 bases, with 16 bases between them. The CDR3 consists of 14 residues. The CDR3 DNA sequence: TGTGCCAGCCCCGGGGGATGGGGGGACACTGAAGCTTTCTTT. The encoded protein is CASPGGWGDTEAFF.

This clonotype was recorded a few times. This chain links TRBV5-6 with TRBJ1-5; D gene ambiguous. CDR1 is SGHDT, CDR2 YYEEEE, per germline. The CDR3 contains 14 residues. Trimming removed 0 bases at V and 5 bases at J, with 9 bases between. Here the CDR3 DNA reads TGTGCCAGCAGCTTGGGCAGAGGGCATCAGCCCCAGCATTTT. Translation gives CASSLGRGHQPQHF.

This clonotype was found a few times. The genes are TRBV7-6 and TRBJ1-1; 8 nucleotides line up with TRBD1. The CDR3 sequence is 16 residues long. Trimming removed 5 bases from V and 1 base from J; junction bases left unmatched: 9. The germline V gene encodes CDR1 SGHVS and CDR2 FNYEAQ. The CDR3 sequence: CASSPRDRTTNTEAFF. CDR3 coding DNA: TGTGCCAGCAGCCCCCGGGACAGGACTACGAACACTGAAGCTTTCTTT.

J is TRBJ2-7 and V is TRBV6-2 or TRBV6-3, with 8 nucleotides matching TRBD2. The ends lost 0 bases at V and 3 bases at J; junction bases unmatched: 7. CDR3 length equals 16 residues. The germline gives CDR1 MNHEY, CDR2 SVGEGT. The chain's CDR3 is CASSYSTVGGDYEQYV. As DNA, the CDR3 is TGTGCCAGCAGTTACTCGACTGTCGGGGGGGACTACGAGCAGTACGTC.

This clonotype was seen a handful of times. The chain joins TRBV28 to TRBJ1-1; D is unresolved. The CDR3 covers 12 residues. V gave up 2 bases and J gave up 7 bases, with 8 bases separating them. CDR1 is MDHEN, CDR2 SYDVKM, per germline. The CDR3 region is CASSLVTNEAFF. The CDR3 coding sequence is TGTGCCAGCAGTTTAGTTACTAATGAAGCTTTCTTT.

This clonotype has a count of ten or more. The rearrangement links TRBV7-8 to TRBJ1-3; D uncertain. CDR3 length equals 14 residues. Germline-derived CDR1 and CDR2 are SGHVS and FQNEAQ. V was shortened by 1 base and J by 0 bases, with 4 bases between the two germline ends. CDR3 sequence: CASSLVNSGNTIYF. The CDR3 region has the DNA TGTGCCAGCAGCTTAGTAAACTCTGGAAACACCATATATTTT. Supplemented by reference TRBV7-8 and TRBJ1-3, the full variable domain reads GAGVSQSPRYKVAKRGQDVALRCDPISGHVSLFWYQQALGQGPEFLTYFQNEAQLDKSGLPSDRFFAERPEGSVSTLKIQRTQQEDSAVYLCASSLVNSGNTIYFGEGSWLTVV.

The chain is built from TRBV7-9 and TRBJ2-5; D is unresolved. Trimming stripped 4 bases from V and 5 bases from J, with 11 bases between. Looked up from germline, CDR1 is SEHNR and CDR2 is FQNEAQ (reference sequence). CDR3 length: 13 residues. In DNA form, the CDR3 reads TGTGCCAGCAGCTCCTCGATTCGGGAGACCCAGTACTTC. It codes for CASSSSIRETQYF.

A few counts support this clonotype. The rearrangement links TRBV7-2 to TRBJ2-5; D not certain. V was trimmed by 1 base and J by 2 bases, leaving 8 bases between them. From germline, CDR1 is SGHTA and CDR2 FQGNSA. The CDR3 length is 14 residues. The CDR3 region has the DNA TGTGCCAGCAGCTTAGAATCTTCGCAAGAGACCCAGTACTTC. It is translated as CASSLESSQETQYF.

The chain links TRBV19 to TRBJ1-2; 8 bases match TRBD1. The J segment lost 5 bases and the V segment lost 1 base, leaving 6 bases of the junction unmatched. This CDR3 has 15 residues. Germline V gives CDR1 LNHDA, CDR2 SQIVND (reference sequence). The CDR3 bases are TGTGCCAGTAGTATAGTACGGGACAGGTCATATGGCTACACCTTC. Its protein is CASSIVRDRSYGYTF.

The rearrangement links TRBV11-3 to TRBJ1-6, with D uncertain. The CDR3 consists of 15 residues. Germline lookup yields CDR1 SGHNT and CDR2 YENEEA. The V gene lost 7 bases and the J gene lost 0 bases, with 10 bases spanning the gap. Here the CDR3 reads CASTILSSYNSPLHF. The CDR3 DNA is TGTGCCAGCACTATTCTGAGCTCCTATAATTCACCCCTCCACTTT. Full variable domain (outside the CDR3, taken from reference TRBV11-3 and TRBJ1-6): EAGVVQSPRYKIIEKKQPVAFWCNPISGHNTLYWYLQNLGQGPELLIRYENEEAVDDSQLPKDRFSAERLKGVDSTLKIQPAELGDSAVYLCASTILSSYNSPLHFGNGTRLTVT.

This chain links TRBV7-6 with TRBJ1-5; 7 nucleotides align to TRBD1. After removal of 4 bases from V and 1 base from J, the junction contained 7 bases not matched to a gene. The CDR3 has 16 amino acids. Germline CDR1 reads SGHVS; CDR2 reads FNYEAQ. The CDR3 is CASSSPGTESNQPQHF. The CDR3 DNA is TGTGCCAGCAGCTCACCCGGGACAGAAAGCAATCAGCCCCAGCATTTT.

This clonotype was observed many times. The chain recombines TRBV12-3 or TRBV12-4 with TRBJ2-5; possible D gene TRBD1, 6 bases. The CDR3 loop spans 15 amino acids. V was shortened by 1 base and J by 2 bases, with 11 bases between the two germline ends. CDR3 protein: CASSLGRGIQETQYF. CDR3 DNA: TGTGCCAGCAGTTTAGGCAGGGGTATTCAAGAGACCCAGTACTTC.

This rearrangement joins TRBV4-3 to TRBJ1-5, with a tentative D call TRBD1 (5 bases). The CDR3 runs 16 residues. From germline, CDR1 is LGHNA and CDR2 YSLEER. Trimming left V 0 bases short and J 6 bases short, with 15 bases between. The CDR3 loop reads CASSQDMVTGSQPQHF. The CDR3 DNA reads as TGCGCCAGCAGCCAAGATATGGTAACAGGTAGTCAGCCCCAGCATTTT.